The 24 T cell receptor beta chains in this list originate from one sample, sequenced in a study of blood T cell repertoires in COVID-19. Assay used: immunoSEQ multiplex PCR; TCRdb lists only in-frame clones, some missing. Of under 50,000 clones listed, approximately 90% were seen once; the top ten hold around 12%. The sample taken for sequencing was peripheral blood. The receptors originated from a human donor in a cohort sampled during active COVID-19.

The chain joins TRBV28 to TRBJ1-5, with 8 bases identical to TRBD1. This CDR3 comprises 15 residues. Per germline, CDR1 MDHEN and CDR2 SYDVKM. V shed 6 bases and J 2 bases; nucleotides not matched to a gene: 6. The CDR3 DNA reads TGTGCCAGCAGCCTACAGGGGGGTGGCAATCAGCCCCAGCATTTT. Protein sequence: CASSLQGGGNQPQHF.

This clone appeared once. This chain joins TRBV3-1 (or the pseudogene TRBV3-2) and TRBJ2-2; 8 positions agree with TRBD2. The CDR3 consists of 15 residues. Germline loops: CDR1 LGHDT, CDR2 YNNKEL (reference sequence). After removal of 4 bases from V and 6 bases from J, the junction contained 7 bases not matched to a gene. CDR3 protein: CASSPPTGGAGELFF. The DNA of the CDR3 is TGTGCCAGCAGCCCTCCCACCGGGGGGGCCGGGGAGCTGTTTTTT.

This clone has just a few counts. V and J are TRBV4-1 and TRBJ1-4, with 10 bases that match TRBD1. Trimming took 2 bases from V and 3 from J; bases not matched to a gene: 9. Germline V lookup: CDR1 MGHRA, CDR2 YSYEKL. The CDR3 extends over 18 amino acids. The chain's CDR3 is CASSQFQTGGASNEKLFF. CDR3 coding DNA: TGCGCCAGCAGCCAATTCCAGACAGGGGGCGCGTCTAATGAAAAACTGTTTTTT.

V is TRBV14 and J is TRBJ1-1, with D possibly matching TRBD1 (5 bases). CDR1 SGHDN and CDR2 FVKESK come from the germline V gene. CDR3 length equals 15 residues. Trimming removed 1 base at V and 1 base at J, with 10 bases between. CDR3 loop: CASSQVGARNTEAFF. The CDR3 DNA sequence: TGTGCCAGCAGCCAAGTTGGGGCGCGGAACACTGAAGCTTTCTTT. Looking up the rest from reference TRBV14 and TRBJ1-1 gives the full variable domain: EAGVTQFPSHSVIEKGQTVTLRCDPISGHDNLYWYRRVMGKEIKFLLHFVKESKQDESGMPNNRFLAERTGGTYSTLKVQPAELEDSGVYFCASSQVGARNTEAFFGQGTRLTVV.

The J gene is TRBJ2-1, the V gene TRBV4-1; a weak D match, TRBD2 (5 bases). V was trimmed by 3 bases and J by 8 bases, leaving 14 bases between them. The CDR3 is 14 residues long. Germline lookup yields CDR1 MGHRA and CDR2 YSYEKL. This chain's CDR3 is CASSHPTRRHEQFF. CDR3 DNA: TGCGCCAGCAGCCATCCTACTAGGAGGCATGAGCAGTTCTTC.

V gene TRBV14 combines with J gene TRBJ2-5; 8 bases align to TRBD2. CDR3 size: 14 residues. From germline, CDR1 is SGHDN and CDR2 FVKESK. Trimming removed 3 bases from V and 5 bases from J; junction bases left unmatched: 5. The CDR3 bases are TGTGCCAGCAGCCAGCACGGCGGGGGGGAGACCCAGTACTTC. Translated, it gives CASSQHGGGETQYF.

The chain recombines TRBV19 with TRBJ1-1; 7 bases align to TRBD1. Germline V gene lookup returns CDR1 LNHDA and CDR2 SQIVND (reference sequence). The J segment lost 1 base and the V segment lost 1 base, leaving 3 bases of the junction unmatched. The CDR3 has 15 residues. The CDR3 here is CASSIGGTANTEAFF. For the CDR3, the DNA is TGTGCCAGTAGTATAGGGGGGACAGCGAACACTGAAGCTTTCTTT.

The chain links TRBV7-3 to TRBJ2-6; possible D gene TRBD2, 6 bases. Trimming cost V 5 bases and J 2 bases, with 16 bases left between them. The CDR3 is 17 amino acids. Germline V gene lookup returns CDR1 SGHTA and CDR2 FQGTGA. The CDR3 DNA is TGTGCCAGCAGCCGGACCAGGGAGGTGACTGGGGCCAACGTCCTGACTTTC. Amino acids: CASSRTREVTGANVLTF. The full variable domain, rest sourced from reference TRBV7-3 and TRBJ2-6, is GAGVSQTPSNKVTEKGKYVELRCDPISGHTALYWYRQSLGQGPEFLIYFQGTGAADDSGLPNDRFFAVRPEGSVSTLKIQRTERGDSAVYLCASSRTREVTGANVLTFGAGSRLTVL.

The V call is TRBV28, the J call TRBJ1-2; 7 positions agree with TRBD1. In germline, CDR1 is MDHEN, CDR2 SYDVKM. The J segment lost 4 bases and the V segment lost 6 bases, leaving 8 bases of the junction unmatched. The CDR3 runs 14 residues. The CDR3 nucleotides are TGTGCCAGCAGCGACAGGGCTGGCTTCTATGGCTACACCTTC. Its translation is CASSDRAGFYGYTF.

The chain has TRBV3-1 (or the pseudogene TRBV3-2) and TRBJ2-1; TRBD2 matches 7 bases. Trimming at V came to 0 bases and at J to 16 bases, leaving 12 bases not matched to a gene. CDR1 is LGHDT and CDR2 is YNNKEL in the germline V gene (reference sequence). CDR3 size: 14 residues. CDR3 amino acids: CASSQDGLAVSSFF. The CDR3 DNA reads TGTGCCAGCAGCCAAGACGGGCTAGCGGTCTCGTCCTTCTTC.

The chain links TRBV27 to TRBJ2-1; TRBD1 is a possible D gene (6 bases). The CDR3 has 16 amino acids. The germline gives CDR1 MNHEY, CDR2 SMNVEV (reference sequence). V was shortened by 6 bases and J by 0 bases, with 15 bases between the two germline ends. The chain's CDR3 is CASSSGQTLSYNEQFF. The CDR3 coding sequence is TGTGCCAGCAGCTCCGGACAGACTCTCTCCTACAATGAGCAGTTCTTC.

The J gene is TRBJ1-1, the V gene TRBV9; the D gene is possibly TRBD1 (6 bases). The CDR3 spans 16 residues. Germline CDR1 reads SGDLS; CDR2 reads YYNGEE. V dropped 4 bases and J dropped 7 bases, with 23 bases sitting between them. The CDR3 DNA reads TGTGCCAGCAGCCCCTTGAGAGGGACAATCTATGTTGAAGCTTTCTTT. It is translated as CASSPLRGTIYVEAFF.

The chain joins TRBV3-1 (or the pseudogene TRBV3-2) to TRBJ2-1; TRBD2 agrees at 12 bases. The V segment lost 4 bases and the J segment 5 bases; nucleotides outside the gene matches: 0. Germline CDR1 LGHDT, CDR2 YNNKEL (reference sequence). The CDR3 totals 14 residues. In DNA form, the CDR3 reads TGTGCCAGCAGCCCTAGCGGGGGGGACAATGAGCAGTTCTTC. This sequence encodes CASSPSGGDNEQFF.

The CDR3 is CAWRGTGGSYTF. The CDR3, as DNA: TGTGCCTGGCGTGGGACAGGGGGGAGCTACACCTTC. The chain uses TRBV30 and TRBJ1-2, with 11 bases identical to TRBD1. Germline V CDR1 and CDR2: GTSNPN, SVGIG (reference sequence). The CDR3 length is 12 residues. The ends lost 5 bases at V and 9 bases at J; junction bases unmatched: 5.

This clone showed up just once. The chain carries TRBV30 and TRBJ1-1; 8 bases agree with TRBD1. The CDR3 consists of 14 residues. Germline values: CDR1 GTSNPN, CDR2 SVGIG (reference sequence). The trim removed 7 bases at V and 4 bases at J, leaving 11 bases unmatched. The CDR3, as DNA: TGTGCCTTAGACAGGGGAATGTTGAGCACTGAAGCTTTCTTT. It is translated as CALDRGMLSTEAFF.

The chain combines TRBV30 with TRBJ2-5; 7 nucleotides line up with TRBD1. CDR3 length equals 12 residues. The V and J ends lost 2 bases and 4 bases, in that order; junction bases with no gene match: 1. The V gene's germline CDR1 is GTSNPN and CDR2 SVGIG (reference sequence). The CDR3 DNA reads TGTGCCTGGAGTAGACAGGGAGAGACCCAGTACTTC. This gives the protein CAWSRQGETQYF.

V gene TRBV30 combines with J gene TRBJ2-7, with a weak D call TRBD1 (6 bases). Germline CDR1 and CDR2: GTSNPN and SVGIG (reference sequence). Trimming cost V 3 bases and J 3 bases, with 21 bases left between them. This CDR3 spans 16 amino acids. DNA of the CDR3: TGTGCCTGGAGGAAGTGGGCTTCAGGACAGTTCTACGAGCAGTACTTC. This gives the protein CAWRKWASGQFYEQYF. The variable domain in full, completed from reference TRBV30 and TRBJ2-7, reads SQTIHQWPATLVQPVGSPLSLECTVEGTSNPNLYWYRQAAGRGLQLLFYSVGIGQISSEVPQNLSASRPQDRQFILSSKKLLLSDSGFYLCAWRKWASGQFYEQYFGPGTRLTVT.

The chain links TRBV6-5 to TRBJ2-3; maybe TRBD2 (7 bases). This CDR3 has 14 amino acids. Germline V gene lookup returns CDR1 MNHEY and CDR2 SVGAGI. The V gene lost 10 bases and the J gene lost 2 bases, with 16 bases spanning the gap. The CDR3 DNA sequence: TGTGCCACCTCGGGGGGCGTCCACACAGATACGCAGTATTTT. Its protein product is CATSGGVHTDTQYF.

V is TRBV2 and J is TRBJ1-1; D is unclear. Between the trimmed V and J ends, which lost 6 bases and 1 base, there was a span of 3 bases. Per germline, CDR1 SNHLY and CDR2 FYNNEI. The CDR3 contains 11 residues. The CDR3 region has the DNA TGTGCCAGCAGACAGAACACTGAAGCTTTCTTT. This sequence encodes CASRQNTEAFF.

This chain links TRBV6-2 or TRBV6-3 with TRBJ2-7, with TRBD1 as a possible D gene (5 bases). Germline assignment: CDR1 MNHEY and CDR2 SVGEGT. V was pared by 2 bases and J by 4 bases, with 15 bases between. The CDR3 covers 15 residues. The CDR3 nucleotides are TGTGCCAGCAGTTACGGGAAGGGGATTGTGTACGAGCAGTACTTC. Translating gives CASSYGKGIVYEQYF.

The rearrangement joins TRBV19 to TRBJ1-1; TRBD1 aligns across 9 bases. The CDR3 runs 14 residues. After removal of 5 bases from V and 4 bases from J, the junction contained 5 bases not matched to a gene. Germline CDR1 is LNHDA and CDR2 is SQIVND (reference sequence). CDR3 DNA sequence: TGTGCCAGTAGTGAGGGACAGGGCTCCACTGAAGCTTTCTTT. Its translation: CASSEGQGSTEAFF.

V is TRBV25-1 and J is TRBJ2-5, with D tentatively TRBD2 (6 bases). This CDR3 has 14 amino acids. V lost 4 bases and J 1 base, leaving 10 bases between the germline ends. The germline gives CDR1 MGHDK, CDR2 SYGVNS. This CDR3 is CASSAGLIQETQYF. CDR3 nucleotides: TGTGCCAGCAGTGCGGGACTTATCCAAGAGACCCAGTACTTC.

This sequence joins TRBV7-2 and TRBJ1-2, with a possible D match to TRBD1 (5 bases). V lost 1 base to trimming and J lost 11 bases, with 26 bases between them. The germline gives CDR1 SGHTA, CDR2 FQGNSA. The CDR3 has 17 amino acids. CDR3 residues: CASSLGFQGLRGMRYTF. In nucleotides, the CDR3 is TGTGCCAGCAGCTTAGGCTTTCAGGGACTTCGCGGAATGAGGTACACCTTC. Together with reference TRBV7-2 and TRBJ1-2, the CDR3 gives the full variable domain: GAGVSQSPSNKVTEKGKDVELRCDPISGHTALYWYRQSLGQGLEFLIYFQGNSAPDKSGLPSDRFSAERTGGSVSTLTIQRTQQEDSAVYLCASSLGFQGLRGMRYTFGSGTRLTVV.

This chain joins TRBV3-1 (or the pseudogene TRBV3-2) and TRBJ1-1; 7 bases map to TRBD1. Germline values: CDR1 LGHDT, CDR2 YNNKEL (reference sequence). With V trimmed by 4 bases and J by 11 bases, 10 bases remained unmatched. CDR3 length: 13 residues. The CDR3 sequence: CASSLGDSARAFF. The CDR3 DNA sequence: TGTGCCAGCAGCCTAGGGGACAGTGCCAGGGCTTTCTTT.